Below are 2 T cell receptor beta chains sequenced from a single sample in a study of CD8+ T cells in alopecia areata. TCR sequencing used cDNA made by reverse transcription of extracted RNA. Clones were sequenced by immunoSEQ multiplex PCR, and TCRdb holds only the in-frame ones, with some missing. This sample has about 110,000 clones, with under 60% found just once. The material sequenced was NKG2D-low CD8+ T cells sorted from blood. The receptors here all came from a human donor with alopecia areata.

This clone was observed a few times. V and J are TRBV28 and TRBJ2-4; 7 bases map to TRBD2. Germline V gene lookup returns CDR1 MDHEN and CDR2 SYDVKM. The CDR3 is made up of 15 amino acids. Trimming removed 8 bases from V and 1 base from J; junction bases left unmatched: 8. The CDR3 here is CASRGVREAKNIQYF. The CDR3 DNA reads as TGTGCCAGCCGGGGGGTACGGGAGGCCAAAAACATTCAGTACTTC.

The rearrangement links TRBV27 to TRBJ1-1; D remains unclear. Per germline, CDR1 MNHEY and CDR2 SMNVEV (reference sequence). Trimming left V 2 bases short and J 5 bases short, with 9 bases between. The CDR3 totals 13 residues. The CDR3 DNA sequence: TGTGCCAGCAGTTTAAGAGAGAGGACTGAAGCTTTCTTT. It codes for CASSLRERTEAFF.